The source of this T cell receptor beta chain is a study of identical twins' blood T cells. Study findings and constraints: Twin repertoire similarity may partly reflect shared environment.

In the original workflow: Clonotypes per individual ranged from about 95,000 to nearly 500,000. TCRdb ran MiXCR on the 5' RACE reads and lists one entry per CDR3 protein. The V and J calls were not made by the authors but by TCRdb's processing. The table lists hundreds of thousands of distinct CDR3 sequences, 25% to 35% of them singletons. About this clonotype itself: Antigen specificity is unknown.

This CDR3 comprises 14 residues. Germline V CDR1 and CDR2: SGHRS, YFSETQ. V lost 1 base and J lost 3, with 10 bases in between. The three twin pairs were reared together, likely meeting the same infections. The TCR originated in a woman aged 18-55 years in good health. Sequencing was performed on PBMCs. The chain uses TRBV5-1 and TRBJ1-2, with a tentative D call TRBD1 (5 bases). This chain's CDR3 is CASSLTGVDYGYTF. The CDR3 nucleotides are TGCGCCAGCAGCTTGACAGGTGTCGACTATGGCTACACCTTC.